This section outlines one T cell receptor (beta chain) sequence together with its context. This sample was taken from a study of graft-versus-host responses after intestinal transplantation. Per the germline V gene, CDR1 is MNHNY and CDR2 is SVGAGI (reference sequence). This CDR3 is built from 12 residues. V was trimmed by 6 bases and J by 4 bases, leaving 9 bases between them. Sequencing used immunoSEQ multiplex PCR; TCRdb keeps in-frame clones, though not all of them. The repertoire holds about 54,000 clones, with roughly 89% as singletons. The genes are TRBV6-6 and TRBJ2-5, with no clear D. The clonotype comes from a human patient who received an intestinal transplant, so some T cells may come from the graft donor. The sequenced sample was PBMCs, obtained 650 to 670 days after intestinal transplant. The CDR3 region is CASRGWAETQYF. CDR3 coding DNA: TGTGCCAGCAGGGGATGGGCAGAGACCCAGTACTTC.